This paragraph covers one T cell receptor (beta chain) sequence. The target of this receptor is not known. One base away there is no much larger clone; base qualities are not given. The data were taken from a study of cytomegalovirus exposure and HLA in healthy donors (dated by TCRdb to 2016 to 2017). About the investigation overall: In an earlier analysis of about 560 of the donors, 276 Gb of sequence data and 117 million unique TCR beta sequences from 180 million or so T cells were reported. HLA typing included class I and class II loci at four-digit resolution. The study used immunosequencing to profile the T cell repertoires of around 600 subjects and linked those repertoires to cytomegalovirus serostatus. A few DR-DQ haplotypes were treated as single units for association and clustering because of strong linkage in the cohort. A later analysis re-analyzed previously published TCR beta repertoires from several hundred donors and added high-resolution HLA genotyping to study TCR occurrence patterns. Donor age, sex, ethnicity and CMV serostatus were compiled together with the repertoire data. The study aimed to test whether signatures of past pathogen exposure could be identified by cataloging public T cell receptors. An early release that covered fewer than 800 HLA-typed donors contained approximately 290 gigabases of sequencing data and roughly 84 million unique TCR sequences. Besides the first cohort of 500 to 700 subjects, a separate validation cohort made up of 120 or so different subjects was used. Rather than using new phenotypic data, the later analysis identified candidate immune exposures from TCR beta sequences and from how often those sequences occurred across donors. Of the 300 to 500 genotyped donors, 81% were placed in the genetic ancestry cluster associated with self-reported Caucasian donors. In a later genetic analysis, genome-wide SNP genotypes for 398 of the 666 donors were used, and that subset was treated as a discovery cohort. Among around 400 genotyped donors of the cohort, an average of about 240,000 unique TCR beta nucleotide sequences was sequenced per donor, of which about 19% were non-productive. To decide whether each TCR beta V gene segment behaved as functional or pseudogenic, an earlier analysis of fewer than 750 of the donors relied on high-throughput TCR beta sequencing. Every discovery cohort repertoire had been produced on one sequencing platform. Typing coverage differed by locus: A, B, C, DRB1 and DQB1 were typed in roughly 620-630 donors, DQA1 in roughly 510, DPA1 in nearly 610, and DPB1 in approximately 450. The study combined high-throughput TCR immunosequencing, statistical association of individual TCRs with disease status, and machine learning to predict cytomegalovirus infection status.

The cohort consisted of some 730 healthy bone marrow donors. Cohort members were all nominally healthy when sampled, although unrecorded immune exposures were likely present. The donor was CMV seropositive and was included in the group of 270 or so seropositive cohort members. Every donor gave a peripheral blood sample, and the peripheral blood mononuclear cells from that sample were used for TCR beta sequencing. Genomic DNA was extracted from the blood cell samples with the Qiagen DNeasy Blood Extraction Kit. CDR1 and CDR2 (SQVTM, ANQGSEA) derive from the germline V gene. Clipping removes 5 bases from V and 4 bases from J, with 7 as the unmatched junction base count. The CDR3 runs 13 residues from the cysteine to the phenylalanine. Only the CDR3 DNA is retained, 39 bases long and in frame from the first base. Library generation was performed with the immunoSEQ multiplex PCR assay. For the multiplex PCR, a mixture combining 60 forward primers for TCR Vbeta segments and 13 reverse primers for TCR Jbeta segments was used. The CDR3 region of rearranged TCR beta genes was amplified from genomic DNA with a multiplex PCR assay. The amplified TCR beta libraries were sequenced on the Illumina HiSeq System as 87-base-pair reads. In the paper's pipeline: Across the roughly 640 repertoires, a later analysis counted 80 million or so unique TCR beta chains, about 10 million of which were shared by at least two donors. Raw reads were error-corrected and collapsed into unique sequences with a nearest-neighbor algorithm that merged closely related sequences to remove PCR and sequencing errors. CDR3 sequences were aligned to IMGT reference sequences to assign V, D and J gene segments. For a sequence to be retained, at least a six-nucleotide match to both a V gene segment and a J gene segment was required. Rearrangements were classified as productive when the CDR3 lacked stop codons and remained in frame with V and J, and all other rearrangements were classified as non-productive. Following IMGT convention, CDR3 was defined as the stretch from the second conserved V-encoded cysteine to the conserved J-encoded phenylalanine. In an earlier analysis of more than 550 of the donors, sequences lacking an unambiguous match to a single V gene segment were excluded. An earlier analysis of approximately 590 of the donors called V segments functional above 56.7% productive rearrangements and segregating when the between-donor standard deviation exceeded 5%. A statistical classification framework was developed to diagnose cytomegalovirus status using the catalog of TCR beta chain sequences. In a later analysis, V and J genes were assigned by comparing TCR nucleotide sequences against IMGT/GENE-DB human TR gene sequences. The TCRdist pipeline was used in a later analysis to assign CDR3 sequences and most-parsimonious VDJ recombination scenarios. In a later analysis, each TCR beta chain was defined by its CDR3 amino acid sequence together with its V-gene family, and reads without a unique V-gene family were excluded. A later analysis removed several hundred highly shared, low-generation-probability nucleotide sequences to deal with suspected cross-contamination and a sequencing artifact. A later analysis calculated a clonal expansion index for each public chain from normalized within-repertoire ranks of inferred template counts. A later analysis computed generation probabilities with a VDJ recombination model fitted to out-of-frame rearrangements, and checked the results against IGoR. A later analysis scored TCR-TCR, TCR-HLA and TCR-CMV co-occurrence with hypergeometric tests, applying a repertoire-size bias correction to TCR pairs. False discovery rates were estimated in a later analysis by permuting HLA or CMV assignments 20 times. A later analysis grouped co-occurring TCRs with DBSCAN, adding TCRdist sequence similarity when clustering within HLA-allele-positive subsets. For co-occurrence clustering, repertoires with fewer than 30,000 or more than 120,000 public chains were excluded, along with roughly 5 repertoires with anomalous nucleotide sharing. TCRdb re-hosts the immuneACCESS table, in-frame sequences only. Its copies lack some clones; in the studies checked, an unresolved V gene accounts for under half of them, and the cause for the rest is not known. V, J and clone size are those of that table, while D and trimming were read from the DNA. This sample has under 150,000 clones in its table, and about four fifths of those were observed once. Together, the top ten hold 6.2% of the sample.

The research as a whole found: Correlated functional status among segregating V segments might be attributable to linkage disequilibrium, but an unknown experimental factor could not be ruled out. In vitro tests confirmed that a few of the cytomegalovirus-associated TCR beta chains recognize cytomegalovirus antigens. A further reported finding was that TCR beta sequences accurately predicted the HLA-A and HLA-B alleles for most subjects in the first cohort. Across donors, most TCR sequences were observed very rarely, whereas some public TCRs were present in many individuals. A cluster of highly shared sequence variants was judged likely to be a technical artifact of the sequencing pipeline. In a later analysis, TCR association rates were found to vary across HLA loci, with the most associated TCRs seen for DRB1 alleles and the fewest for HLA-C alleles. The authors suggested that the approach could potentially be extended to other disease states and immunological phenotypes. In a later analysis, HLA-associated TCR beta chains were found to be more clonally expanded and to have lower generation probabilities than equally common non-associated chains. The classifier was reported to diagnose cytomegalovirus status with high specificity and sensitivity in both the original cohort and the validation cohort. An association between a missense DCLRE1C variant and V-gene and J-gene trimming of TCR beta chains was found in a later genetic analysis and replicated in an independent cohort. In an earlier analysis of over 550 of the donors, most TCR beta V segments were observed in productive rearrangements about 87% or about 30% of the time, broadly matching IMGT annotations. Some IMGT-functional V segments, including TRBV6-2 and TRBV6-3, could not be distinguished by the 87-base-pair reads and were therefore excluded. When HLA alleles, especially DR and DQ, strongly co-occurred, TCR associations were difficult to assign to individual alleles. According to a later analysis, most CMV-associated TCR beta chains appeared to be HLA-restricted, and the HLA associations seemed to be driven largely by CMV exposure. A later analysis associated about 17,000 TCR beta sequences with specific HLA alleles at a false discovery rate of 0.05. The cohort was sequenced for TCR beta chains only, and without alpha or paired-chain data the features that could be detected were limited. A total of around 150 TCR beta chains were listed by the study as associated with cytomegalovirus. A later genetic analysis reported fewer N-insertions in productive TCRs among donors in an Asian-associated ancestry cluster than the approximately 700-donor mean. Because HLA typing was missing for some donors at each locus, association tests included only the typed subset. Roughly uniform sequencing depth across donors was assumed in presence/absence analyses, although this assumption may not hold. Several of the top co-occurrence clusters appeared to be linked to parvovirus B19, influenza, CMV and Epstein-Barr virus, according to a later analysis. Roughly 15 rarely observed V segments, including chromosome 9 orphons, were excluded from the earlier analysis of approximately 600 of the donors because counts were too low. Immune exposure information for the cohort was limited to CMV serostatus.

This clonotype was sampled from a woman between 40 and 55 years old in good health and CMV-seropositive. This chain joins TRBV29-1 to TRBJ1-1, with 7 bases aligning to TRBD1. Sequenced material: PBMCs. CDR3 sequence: CSVSGQESTEAFF. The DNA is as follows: TGCAGCGTTAGTGGACAGGAAAGCACTGAAGCTTTCTTT. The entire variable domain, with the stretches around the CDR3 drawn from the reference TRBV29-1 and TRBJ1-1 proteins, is SAVISQKPSRDICQRGTSLTIQCQVDSQVTMMFWYRQQPGQSLTLIATANQGSEATYESGFVIDKFPISRPNLTFSTLTVSNMSPEDSSIYLCSVSGQESTEAFFGQGTRLTVV.